This TCR beta chain is drawn from a study of OX40 agonist ivuxolimab in advanced cancers. Study as a whole: Averaging 60 years in age, with a range of about 20 to 90, the cohort was about 83% male. Study outcomes and limitations: Partial responders treated at 0.1-3.0 mg/kg exhibited clonal expansion among the lowest measured.

Data came from immunoSEQ multiplex PCR; TCRdb stores just in-frame clones and leaves some out. The sample holds around 100,000 clones, 86% seen once. This CDR3 spans 15 amino acids. The V and J ends lost 4 bases and 7 bases, in that order; junction bases with no gene match: 7. The germline gives CDR1 MNHEY, CDR2 SVGAGI. This clone appeared a single time. Antigen: not known. The TCR originated in an adult with an advanced solid tumor such as melanoma, head and neck, liver or kidney cancer. This specimen consisted of CD4+ or CD8+ T cells sorted from blood, obtained in a trial of the OX40 agonist ivuxolimab. The chain joins TRBV6-5 to TRBJ2-1; TRBD2 matches at 10 bases. The CDR3 spells CASSSASGRGNEQFF. The CDR3 DNA reads TGTGCCAGCAGTTCAGCCAGCGGGAGGGGAAATGAGCAGTTCTTC.